This T cell receptor (beta chain) was sequenced in a study of cytomegalovirus exposure and HLA in healthy donors. There are 15 residues in the CDR3. V gave up 5 bases and J gave up 0 bases; unmatched junction bases: 5. Germline loops: CDR1 MGHDK, CDR2 SYGVNS. Study-level results: A later analysis reportedly identified an Asian-associated ancestry cluster as carrying fewer N-insertions than the approximately 710-donor mean. Several top significant clusters appeared, in a later analysis, to be linked to common viral pathogens. Association of under 20,000 TCR beta sequences with HLA alleles was found at 0.05 false discovery rate in a later analysis.

Primers for the PCR totalled 60 Vbeta and 13 Jbeta. Produced via immunoSEQ multiplex PCR; TCRdb's table is partial and in-frame only. This table holds 90,000 to 100,000 clones, roughly 70% found once. Of note for this clone: What it recognizes is unknown.

Sequenced input: PBMCs. The clonotype comes from a man between 45 and 60 years old in good health and CMV-seronegative. The chain combines TRBV25-1 with TRBJ1-1; 8 positions agree with TRBD1. The CDR3 here is CASSPQGALNTEAFF. CDR3 nucleotide sequence: TGTGCCAGCAGTCCGCAGGGGGCCCTGAACACTGAAGCTTTCTTT.